This T cell receptor beta chain was recorded in a study of T cells after posttransplantation cyclophosphamide. CDR1 and CDR2 (germline): MGHDK, SYGVNS. V lost 5 bases and J lost 6; bases outside the gene matches: 10. This CDR3 region has 16 residues. Controls had myeloablative marrow grafts with methotrexate and calcineurin inhibitor, sampled at 1 year. Data came from immunoSEQ multiplex PCR; TCRdb stores just in-frame clones and leaves some out. The table shows roughly 14,000 clones, with around 86% occurring only once. The starting material was PBMCs, obtained after an allogeneic stem cell transplant with a calcineurin inhibitor and methotrexate. V is TRBV25-1 and J is TRBJ2-1, with 10 bases lining up with TRBD2. This TCR was recovered from a male patient aged 45-59 years who received an allogeneic stem cell transplant from an unrelated donor, was CMV-positive, and had chronic GVHD only. Some T cells may be transferred from the graft donor. The CDR3 sequence is CASSNPGTSAINEQFF. The CDR3 coding sequence is TGTGCCAGCAGTAACCCCGGGACTAGCGCCATCAATGAGCAGTTCTTC.